This T cell receptor beta chain derives from a study of cytomegalovirus exposure and HLA in healthy donors. As for the study in general: Findings of an earlier analysis included about 100 million unique TCR beta sequences from about 180 million T cells.

Those who donated were healthy bone marrow donors. This CDR3 contains 14 residues. J was trimmed by 7 bases and V by 7 bases; bases with no gene match: 9. The V gene's germline CDR1 is SGHVS and CDR2 FQNEAQ. The PCR employed 60 Vbeta primers together with 13 Jbeta primers. Using immunoSEQ multiplex PCR, the repertoire was profiled, and TCRdb retains in-frame clones only, with some absent. Counted here are roughly 200,000 clones, about 77% occurring once; the ten biggest clones make up 2.5% to 3%. This clone was observed a handful of times. The sample comprised PBMCs. The clonotype originates from a female donor in good health and CMV-seronegative. This rearrangement joins TRBV7-8 to TRBJ1-4; 7 bases match TRBD1. CDR3 sequence: CASKTDRDGEKLFF. The CDR3 bases are TGTGCCAGCAAGACCGACAGGGACGGTGAAAAACTGTTTTTT.